These 4 T cell receptor beta chains were sequenced from one sample in a study of PD-L1 blockade in urothelial cancer. Here immunoSEQ multiplex PCR was the method, and the copy in TCRdb shows in-frame clones only, minus some. The sample holds tens of thousands of clones; about four fifths are singletons and the top ten take around 2.5%. The sequences come from PBMCs, collected around atezolizumab (anti-PD-L1) treatment. All receptors come from a man aged 70 or older with urothelial cancer.

The rearrangement joins TRBV19 to TRBJ2-2, with 8 bases matching TRBD2. V shed 4 bases, J shed 2 bases, and the junction held 3 bases outside the gene matches. The CDR3 has 15 amino acids. Per germline, CDR1 LNHDA and CDR2 SQIVND (reference sequence). CDR3 in DNA: TGTGCCAGTAGTACGGGACTAGGAAACACCGGGGAGCTGTTTTTT. It encodes CASSTGLGNTGELFF. The whole variable domain, remainder taken from reference TRBV19 and TRBJ2-2, is DGGITQSPKYLFRKEGQNVTLSCEQNLNHDAMYWYRQDPGQGLRLIYYSQIVNDFQKGDIAEGYSVSREKKESFPLTVTSAQKNPTAFYLCASSTGLGNTGELFFGEGSRLTVL.

V usage is TRBV27 and J usage is TRBJ2-5, with TRBD2 matching 8 bases. This CDR3 is built from 16 residues. Germline CDR1 is MNHEY and CDR2 is SMNVEV (reference sequence). J was trimmed by 3 bases and V by 6 bases; bases with no gene match: 12. CDR3 DNA sequence: TGTGCCAGCAGCTCCCTTCTCAGCGGGAGTGAAGAGACCCAGTACTTC. Protein product: CASSSLLSGSEETQYF.

This sequence joins TRBV9 and TRBJ2-2, with 8 positions matching TRBD1. Per germline, CDR1 SGDLS and CDR2 YYNGEE. This CDR3 has 16 residues. V dropped 6 bases and J dropped 6; count of bases not matched to a gene: 13. The CDR3 nucleotides read TGTGCCAGCACCATTGGACAGGGAGAGAGCGCCGGGGAGCTGTTTTTT. Amino acid sequence: CASTIGQGESAGELFF.

V and J are TRBV21-1 and TRBJ2-1; the table's D gene call, TRBD2, was not cross checked with the DNA. TRBV21-1 is shown as a pseudogene. The CDR3 has 17 residues. The CDR3 nucleotides are TGTGCCAGCAGCAAAAATACCGGACTAGCGGGAGGGAATGAGCAGTTCTTC. It specifies CASSKNTGLAGGNEQFF.